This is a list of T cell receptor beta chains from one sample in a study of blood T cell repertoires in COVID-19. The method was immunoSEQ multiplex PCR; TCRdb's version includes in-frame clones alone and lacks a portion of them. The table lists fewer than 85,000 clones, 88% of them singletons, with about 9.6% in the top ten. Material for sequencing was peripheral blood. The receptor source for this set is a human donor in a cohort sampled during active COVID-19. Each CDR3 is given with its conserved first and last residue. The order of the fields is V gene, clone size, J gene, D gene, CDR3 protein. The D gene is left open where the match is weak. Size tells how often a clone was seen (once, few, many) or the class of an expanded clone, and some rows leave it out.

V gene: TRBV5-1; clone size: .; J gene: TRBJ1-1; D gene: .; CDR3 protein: CASRRNTEAFF
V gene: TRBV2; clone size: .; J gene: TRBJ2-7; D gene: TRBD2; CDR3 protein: CATTWTSGVNREQYF
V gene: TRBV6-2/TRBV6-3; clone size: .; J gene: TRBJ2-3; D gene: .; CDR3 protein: CASSYFPTRGGQYF
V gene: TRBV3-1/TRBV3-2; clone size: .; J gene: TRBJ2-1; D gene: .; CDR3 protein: CASSPLERYEQFF
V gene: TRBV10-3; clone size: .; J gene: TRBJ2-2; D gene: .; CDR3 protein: CAISDPGHNTGELFF
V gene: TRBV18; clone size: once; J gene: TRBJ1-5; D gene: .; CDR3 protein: CASSEGEIQPQHF
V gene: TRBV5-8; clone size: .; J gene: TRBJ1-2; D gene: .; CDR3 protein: CASSLDRGRNGYTF
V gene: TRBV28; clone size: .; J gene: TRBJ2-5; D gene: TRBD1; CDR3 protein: CASGTGAQETQYF
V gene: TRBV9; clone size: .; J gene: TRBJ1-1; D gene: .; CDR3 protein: CASSIQGTDTEAFF
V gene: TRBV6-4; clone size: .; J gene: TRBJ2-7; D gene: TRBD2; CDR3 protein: CASSAVAGGLWEQYF
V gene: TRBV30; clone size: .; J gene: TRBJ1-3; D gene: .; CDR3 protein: CAWSLEGYSGNTIYF
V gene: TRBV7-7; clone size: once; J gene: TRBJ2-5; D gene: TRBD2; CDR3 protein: CASSWGLAGAETQYF
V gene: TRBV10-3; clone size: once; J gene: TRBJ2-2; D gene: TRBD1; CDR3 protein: CAIRDRGFSGELFF
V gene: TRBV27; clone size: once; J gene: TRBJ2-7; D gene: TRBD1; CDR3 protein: CASTSGDRHYEQYF
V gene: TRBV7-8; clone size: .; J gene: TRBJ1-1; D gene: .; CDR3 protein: CASSLRGQGSEAFF
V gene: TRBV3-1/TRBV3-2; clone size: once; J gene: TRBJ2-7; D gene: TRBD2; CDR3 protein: CASSQSRLADYEQYF
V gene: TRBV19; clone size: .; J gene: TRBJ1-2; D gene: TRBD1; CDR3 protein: CASRAGTGGNYGYTF
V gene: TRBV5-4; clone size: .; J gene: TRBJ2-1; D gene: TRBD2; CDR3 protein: CASSSGLANNEQFF
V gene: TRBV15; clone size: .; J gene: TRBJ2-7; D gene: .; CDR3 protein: CATSRDRGSYEQYF
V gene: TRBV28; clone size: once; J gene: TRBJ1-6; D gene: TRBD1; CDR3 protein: CASSYLGDRNSPLHF
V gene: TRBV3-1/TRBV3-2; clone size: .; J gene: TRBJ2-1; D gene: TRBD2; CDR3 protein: CASSRTSGGTYNEQFF
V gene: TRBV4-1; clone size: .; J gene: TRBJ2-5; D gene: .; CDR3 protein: CASSQREQETQYF
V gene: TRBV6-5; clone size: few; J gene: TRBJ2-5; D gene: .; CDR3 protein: CASRKDRLQETQYF
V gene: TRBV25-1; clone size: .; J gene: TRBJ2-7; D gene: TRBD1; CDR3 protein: CASSNQQGTLNEQYF
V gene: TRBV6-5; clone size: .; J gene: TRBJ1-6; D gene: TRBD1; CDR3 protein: CASSYSDRNSPLHF
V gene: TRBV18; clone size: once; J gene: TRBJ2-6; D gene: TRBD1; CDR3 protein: CASSAGTGDSGANVLTF
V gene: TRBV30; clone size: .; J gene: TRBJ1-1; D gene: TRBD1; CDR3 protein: CAWKTGLQAFF
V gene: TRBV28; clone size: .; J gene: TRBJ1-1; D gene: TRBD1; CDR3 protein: CASSSGTGGVFISEAFF
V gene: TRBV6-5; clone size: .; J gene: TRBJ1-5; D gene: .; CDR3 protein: CASRPRVGNQPQHF
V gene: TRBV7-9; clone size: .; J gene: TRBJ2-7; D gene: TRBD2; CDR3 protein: CASSHTSGEQYF
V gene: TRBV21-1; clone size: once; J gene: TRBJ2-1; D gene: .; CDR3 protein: CASSKKGKATSGDTYNEQFF
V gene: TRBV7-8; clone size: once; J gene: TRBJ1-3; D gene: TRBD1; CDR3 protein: CASSLVTGAGNTIYF
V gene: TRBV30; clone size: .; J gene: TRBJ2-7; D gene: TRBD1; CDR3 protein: CAWGTVSYEQYF
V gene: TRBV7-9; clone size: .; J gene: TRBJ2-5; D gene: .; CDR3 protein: CASSRGGNQETQYF
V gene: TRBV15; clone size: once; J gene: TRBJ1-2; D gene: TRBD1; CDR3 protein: CATSKISGTVYGYTF
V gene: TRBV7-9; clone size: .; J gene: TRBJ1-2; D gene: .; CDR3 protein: CASSPVAGGYTF
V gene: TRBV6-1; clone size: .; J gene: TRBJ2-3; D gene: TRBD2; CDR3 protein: CASSGTSGLGDYSTDTQYF
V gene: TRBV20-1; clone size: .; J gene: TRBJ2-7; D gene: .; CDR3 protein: CSARRSYEQYF
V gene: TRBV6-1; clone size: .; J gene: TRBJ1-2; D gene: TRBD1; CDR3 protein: CASSEETGADYGYTF
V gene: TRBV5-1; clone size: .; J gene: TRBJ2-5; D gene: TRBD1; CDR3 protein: CASSFQPGQGSSTYF
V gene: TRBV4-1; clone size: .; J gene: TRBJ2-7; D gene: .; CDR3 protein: CASSQVRASDSYEQYF
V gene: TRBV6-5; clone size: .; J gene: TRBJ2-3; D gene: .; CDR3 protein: CASSYGQDTDTQYF
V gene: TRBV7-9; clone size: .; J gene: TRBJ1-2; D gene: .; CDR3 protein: CASYDLFRGANYGYTF
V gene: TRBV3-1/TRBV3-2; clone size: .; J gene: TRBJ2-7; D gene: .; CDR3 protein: CASSQDGTTWAGETAYEQYF
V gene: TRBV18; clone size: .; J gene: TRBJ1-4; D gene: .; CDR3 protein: CASSLQEKLFF
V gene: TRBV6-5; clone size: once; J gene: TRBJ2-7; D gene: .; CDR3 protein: CASSYEQVYEQYF
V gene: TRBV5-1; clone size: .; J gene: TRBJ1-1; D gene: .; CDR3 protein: CASSTRRDTEAFF
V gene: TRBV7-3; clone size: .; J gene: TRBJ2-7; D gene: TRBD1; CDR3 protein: CASSLTRTGVSEQYF
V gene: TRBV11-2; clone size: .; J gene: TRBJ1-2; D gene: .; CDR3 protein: CASSPPGTKTYGYTF
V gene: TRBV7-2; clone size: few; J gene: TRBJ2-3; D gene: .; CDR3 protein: CASSLRTPRTADTQYF
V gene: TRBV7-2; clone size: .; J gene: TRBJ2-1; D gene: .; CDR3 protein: CASSLRGTNEQFF
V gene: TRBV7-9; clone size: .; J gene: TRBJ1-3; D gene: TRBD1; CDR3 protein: CASSPPGGNGLGNTIYF
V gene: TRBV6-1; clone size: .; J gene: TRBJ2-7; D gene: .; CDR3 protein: CASSEGSFPYEQYF
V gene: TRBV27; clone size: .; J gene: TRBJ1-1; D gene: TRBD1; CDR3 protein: CASSLNGNPDRGRAFF
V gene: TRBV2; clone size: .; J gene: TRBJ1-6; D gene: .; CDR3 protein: CASSLEGDNSPLHF
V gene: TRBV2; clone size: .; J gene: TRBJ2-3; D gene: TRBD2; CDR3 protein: CASRTGLAGVIDTQYF